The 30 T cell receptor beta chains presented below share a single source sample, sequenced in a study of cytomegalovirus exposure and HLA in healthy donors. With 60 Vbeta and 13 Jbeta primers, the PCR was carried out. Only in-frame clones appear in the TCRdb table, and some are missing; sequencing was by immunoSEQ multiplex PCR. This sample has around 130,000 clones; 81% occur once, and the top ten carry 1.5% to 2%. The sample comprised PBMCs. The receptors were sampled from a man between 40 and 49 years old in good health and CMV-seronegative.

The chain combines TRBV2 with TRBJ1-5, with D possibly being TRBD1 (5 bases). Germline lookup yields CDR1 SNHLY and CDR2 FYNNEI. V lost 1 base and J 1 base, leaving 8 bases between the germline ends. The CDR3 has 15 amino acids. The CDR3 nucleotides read TGTGCCAGCAGTGAAGAGTCAGGGAGCAATCAGCCCCAGCATTTT. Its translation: CASSEESGSNQPQHF. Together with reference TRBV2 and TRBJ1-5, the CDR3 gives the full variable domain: EPEVTQTPSHQVTQMGQEVILRCVPISNHLYFYWYRQILGQKVEFLVSFYNNEISEKSEIFDDQFSVERPDGSNFTLKIRSTKLEDSAMYFCASSEESGSNQPQHFGDGTRLSIL.

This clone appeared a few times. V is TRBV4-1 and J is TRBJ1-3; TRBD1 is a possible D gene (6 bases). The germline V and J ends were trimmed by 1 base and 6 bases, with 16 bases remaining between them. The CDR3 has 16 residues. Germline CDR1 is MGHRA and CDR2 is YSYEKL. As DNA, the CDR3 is TGCGCCAGCAGCCAAGTCGGACAGAGGTTGGAAAACACCATATATTTT. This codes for CASSQVGQRLENTIYF.

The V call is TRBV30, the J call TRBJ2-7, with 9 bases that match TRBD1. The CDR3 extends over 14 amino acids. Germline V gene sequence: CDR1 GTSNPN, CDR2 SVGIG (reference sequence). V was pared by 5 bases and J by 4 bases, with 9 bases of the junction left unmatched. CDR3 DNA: TGTGCCTGGGGAACCGGGACAGGGCTTTACGAGCAGTACTTC. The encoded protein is CAWGTGTGLYEQYF.

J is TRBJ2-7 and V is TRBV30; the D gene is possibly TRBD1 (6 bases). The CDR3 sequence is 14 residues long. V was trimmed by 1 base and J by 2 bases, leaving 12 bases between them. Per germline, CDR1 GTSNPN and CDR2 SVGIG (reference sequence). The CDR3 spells CAWSEQGFAYEQYF. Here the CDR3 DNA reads TGTGCCTGGAGTGAACAGGGATTTGCCTACGAGCAGTACTTC.

The DNA for the CDR3 is TGTGCCAGCAGCCGACAAGGAGCGGGAGACACCGGGGAGCTGTTTTTT. Translation: CASSRQGAGDTGELFF. The genes are TRBV4-2 and TRBJ2-2; TRBD2 aligns across 8 bases. V shed 4 bases and J 3 bases; nucleotides not matched to a gene: 7. The CDR3 runs 16 residues. Germline V CDR1 and CDR2: LGHNA, YNFKEQ.

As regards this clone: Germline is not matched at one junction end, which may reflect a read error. CDR3 residues: CSVGISGANGLTF. The CDR3 coding sequence is TGCAGCGTTGGGATCTCTGGGGCCAACGGCCTGACTTTC. The rearrangement uses TRBV29-1 and TRBJ2-6; TRBD1 is a possible D gene (5 bases). The CDR3 has 13 amino acids. Per the germline V gene, CDR1 is SQVTM and CDR2 is ANQGSEA.

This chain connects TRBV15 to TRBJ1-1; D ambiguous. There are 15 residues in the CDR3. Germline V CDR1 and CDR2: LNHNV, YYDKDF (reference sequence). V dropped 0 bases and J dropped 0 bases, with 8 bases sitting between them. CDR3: CATSRDRTLNTEAFF. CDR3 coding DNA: TGTGCCACCAGCAGAGACAGGACTTTGAACACTGAAGCTTTCTTT. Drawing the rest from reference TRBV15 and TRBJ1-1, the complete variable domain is DAMVIQNPRYQVTQFGKPVTLSCSQTLNHNVMYWYQQKSSQAPKLLFHYYDKDFNNEADTPDNFQSRRPNTSFCFLDIRSPGLGDTAMYLCATSRDRTLNTEAFFGQGTRLTVV.

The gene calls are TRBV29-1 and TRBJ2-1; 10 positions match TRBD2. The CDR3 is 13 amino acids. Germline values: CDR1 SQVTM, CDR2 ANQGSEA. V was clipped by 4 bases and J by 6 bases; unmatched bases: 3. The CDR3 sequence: CSVASGGLNEQFF. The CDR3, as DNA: TGCAGCGTTGCTAGCGGGGGCCTCAATGAGCAGTTCTTC.

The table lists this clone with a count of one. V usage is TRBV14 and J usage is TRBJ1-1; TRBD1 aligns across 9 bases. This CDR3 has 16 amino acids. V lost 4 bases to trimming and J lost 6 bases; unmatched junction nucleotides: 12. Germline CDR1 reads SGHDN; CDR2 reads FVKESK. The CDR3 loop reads CASSLKGDRDFPEAFF. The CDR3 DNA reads TGTGCCAGCAGCCTGAAAGGGGACAGGGACTTCCCTGAAGCTTTCTTT.

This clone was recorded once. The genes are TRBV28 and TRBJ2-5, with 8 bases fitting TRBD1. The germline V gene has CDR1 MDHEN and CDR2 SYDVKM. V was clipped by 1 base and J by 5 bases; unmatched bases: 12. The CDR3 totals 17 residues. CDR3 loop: CASSLYKQGGAWETQYF. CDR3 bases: TGTGCCAGCAGTTTATACAAACAGGGGGGCGCTTGGGAGACCCAGTACTTC.

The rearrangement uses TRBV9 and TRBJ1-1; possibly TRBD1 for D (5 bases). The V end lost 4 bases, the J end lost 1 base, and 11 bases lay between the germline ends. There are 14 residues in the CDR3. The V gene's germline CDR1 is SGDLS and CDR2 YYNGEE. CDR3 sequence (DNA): TGTGCCAGCAGCATCTCAGGACAGAACACTGAAGCTTTCTTT. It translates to CASSISGQNTEAFF.

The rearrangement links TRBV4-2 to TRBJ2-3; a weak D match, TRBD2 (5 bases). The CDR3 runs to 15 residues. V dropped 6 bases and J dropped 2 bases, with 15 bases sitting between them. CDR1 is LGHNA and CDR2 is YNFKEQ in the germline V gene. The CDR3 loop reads CASRLSERPTDTQYF. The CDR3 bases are TGTGCCAGCAGGTTATCGGAGCGGCCCACAGATACGCAGTATTTT.

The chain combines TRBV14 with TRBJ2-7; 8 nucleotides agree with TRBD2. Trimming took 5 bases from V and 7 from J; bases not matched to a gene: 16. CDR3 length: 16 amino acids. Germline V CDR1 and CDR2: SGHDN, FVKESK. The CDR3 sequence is CASSTSPGLGHGEQYF. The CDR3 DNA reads TGTGCCAGCAGCACTTCCCCGGGACTAGGCCATGGGGAGCAGTACTTC. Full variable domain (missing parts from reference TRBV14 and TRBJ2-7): EAGVTQFPSHSVIEKGQTVTLRCDPISGHDNLYWYRRVMGKEIKFLLHFVKESKQDESGMPNNRFLAERTGGTYSTLKVQPAELEDSGVYFCASSTSPGLGHGEQYFGPGTRLTVT.

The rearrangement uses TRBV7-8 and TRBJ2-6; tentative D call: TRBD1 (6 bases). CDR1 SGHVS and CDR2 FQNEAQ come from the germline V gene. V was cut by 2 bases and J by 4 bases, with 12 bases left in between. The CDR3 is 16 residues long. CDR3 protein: CASSLSNRAGANVLTF. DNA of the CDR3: TGTGCCAGCAGCTTAAGCAACAGGGCCGGGGCCAACGTCCTGACTTTC.

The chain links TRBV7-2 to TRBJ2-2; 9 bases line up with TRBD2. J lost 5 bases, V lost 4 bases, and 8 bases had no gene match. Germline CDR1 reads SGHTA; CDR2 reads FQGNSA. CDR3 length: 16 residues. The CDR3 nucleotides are TGTGCCAGCAGCTCCAGCGGGCTAGCGGGAACCGGGGAGCTGTTTTTT. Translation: CASSSSGLAGTGELFF.

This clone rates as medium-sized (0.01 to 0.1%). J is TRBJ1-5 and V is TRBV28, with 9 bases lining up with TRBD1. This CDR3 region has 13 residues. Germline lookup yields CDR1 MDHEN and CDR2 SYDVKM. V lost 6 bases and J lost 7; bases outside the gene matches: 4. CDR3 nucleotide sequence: TGTGCCAGCAGGGACAGGGGTTGGCAGCCCCAGCATTTT. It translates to CASRDRGWQPQHF.

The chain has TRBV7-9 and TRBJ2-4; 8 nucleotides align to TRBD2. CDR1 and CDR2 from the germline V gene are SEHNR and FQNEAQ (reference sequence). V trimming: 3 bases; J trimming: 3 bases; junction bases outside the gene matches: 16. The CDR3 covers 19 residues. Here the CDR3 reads CASSFTLTRGDQGKNIQYF. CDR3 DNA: TGTGCCAGCAGCTTCACGCTCACGCGGGGGGACCAAGGCAAAAACATTCAGTACTTC. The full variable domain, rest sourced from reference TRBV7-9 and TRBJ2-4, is DTGVSQNPRHKITKRGQNVTFRCDPISEHNRLYWYRQTLGQGPEFLTYFQNEAQLEKSRLLSDRFSAERPKGSFSTLEIQRTEQGDSAMYLCASSFTLTRGDQGKNIQYFGAGTRLSVL.

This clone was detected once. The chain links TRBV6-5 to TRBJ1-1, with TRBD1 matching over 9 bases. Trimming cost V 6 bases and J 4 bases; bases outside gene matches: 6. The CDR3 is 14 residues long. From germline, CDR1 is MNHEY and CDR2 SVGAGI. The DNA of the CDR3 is TGTGCCAGCAGACCCGGACAGGGGCCCACTGAAGCTTTCTTT. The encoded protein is CASRPGQGPTEAFF.

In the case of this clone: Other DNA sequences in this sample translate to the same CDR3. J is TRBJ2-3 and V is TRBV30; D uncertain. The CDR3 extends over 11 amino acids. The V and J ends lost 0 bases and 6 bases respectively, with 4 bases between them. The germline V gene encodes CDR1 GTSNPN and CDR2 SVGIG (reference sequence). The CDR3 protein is CAWSVLDTQYF. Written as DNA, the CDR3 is TGTGCCTGGAGTGTACTGGATACGCAGTATTTT.

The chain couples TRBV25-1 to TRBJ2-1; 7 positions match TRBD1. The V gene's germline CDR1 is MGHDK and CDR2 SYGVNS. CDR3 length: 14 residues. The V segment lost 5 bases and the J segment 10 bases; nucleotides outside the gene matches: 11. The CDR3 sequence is CASSTLTGLGEQFF. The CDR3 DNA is TGTGCCAGCAGTACACTGACAGGGTTGGGGGAGCAGTTCTTC.

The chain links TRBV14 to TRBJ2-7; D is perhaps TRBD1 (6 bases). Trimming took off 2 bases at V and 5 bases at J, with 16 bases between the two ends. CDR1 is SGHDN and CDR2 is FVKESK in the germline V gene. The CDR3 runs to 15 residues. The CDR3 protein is CASSQSPTGLHEQYF. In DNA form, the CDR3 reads TGTGCCAGCAGCCAATCCCCCACAGGGCTCCACGAGCAGTACTTC.

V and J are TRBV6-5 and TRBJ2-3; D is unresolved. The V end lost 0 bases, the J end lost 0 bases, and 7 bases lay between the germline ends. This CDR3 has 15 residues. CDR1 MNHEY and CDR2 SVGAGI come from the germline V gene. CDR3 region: CASSYSAVSTDTQYF. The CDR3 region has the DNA TGTGCCAGCAGTTACTCCGCAGTGAGCACAGATACGCAGTATTTT.

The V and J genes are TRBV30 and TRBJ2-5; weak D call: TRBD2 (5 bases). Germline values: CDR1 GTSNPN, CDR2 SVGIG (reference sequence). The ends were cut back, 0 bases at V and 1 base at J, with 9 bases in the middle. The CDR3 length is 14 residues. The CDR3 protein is CAWSVVGAQETQYF. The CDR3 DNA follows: TGTGCCTGGAGTGTAGTGGGAGCCCAAGAGACCCAGTACTTC.

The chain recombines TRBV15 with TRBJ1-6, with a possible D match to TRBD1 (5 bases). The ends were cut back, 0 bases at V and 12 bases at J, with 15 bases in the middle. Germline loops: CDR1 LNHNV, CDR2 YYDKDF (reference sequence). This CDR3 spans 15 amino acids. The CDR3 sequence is CATSRDTSWGEPLHF. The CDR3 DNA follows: TGTGCCACCAGCAGAGATACGAGTTGGGGGGAACCCCTCCACTTT.

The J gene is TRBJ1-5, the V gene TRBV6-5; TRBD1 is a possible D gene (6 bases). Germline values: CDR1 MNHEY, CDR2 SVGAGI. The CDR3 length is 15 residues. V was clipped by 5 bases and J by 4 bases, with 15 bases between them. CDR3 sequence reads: CASSHTGTGNQPQHF. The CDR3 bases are TGTGCCAGCAGTCACACAGGGACGGGTAATCAGCCCCAGCATTTT.

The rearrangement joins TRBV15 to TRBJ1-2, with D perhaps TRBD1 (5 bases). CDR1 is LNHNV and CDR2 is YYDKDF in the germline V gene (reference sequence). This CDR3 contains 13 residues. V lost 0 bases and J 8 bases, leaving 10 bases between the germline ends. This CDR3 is CATSRDSGKGYTF. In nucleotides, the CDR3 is TGTGCCACCAGCAGAGATTCAGGGAAGGGCTACACCTTC.

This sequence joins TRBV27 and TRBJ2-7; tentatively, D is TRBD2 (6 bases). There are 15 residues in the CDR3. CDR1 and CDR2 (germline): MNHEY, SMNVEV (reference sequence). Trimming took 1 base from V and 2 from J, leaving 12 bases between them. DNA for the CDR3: TGTGCCAGCAGTTTATACCCGGGGGAGACCTACGAGCAGTACTTC. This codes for CASSLYPGETYEQYF.

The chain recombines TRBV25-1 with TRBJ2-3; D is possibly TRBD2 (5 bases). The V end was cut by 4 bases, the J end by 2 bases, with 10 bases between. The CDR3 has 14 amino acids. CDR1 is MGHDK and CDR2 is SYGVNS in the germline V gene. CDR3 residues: CASSVHGVTDTQYF. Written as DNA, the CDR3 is TGTGCCAGCAGTGTCCACGGGGTCACAGATACGCAGTATTTT.

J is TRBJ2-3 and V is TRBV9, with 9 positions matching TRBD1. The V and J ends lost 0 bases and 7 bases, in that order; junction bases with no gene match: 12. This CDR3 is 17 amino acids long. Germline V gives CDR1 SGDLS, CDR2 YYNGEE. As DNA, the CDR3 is TGTGCCAGCAGCGTAGACCTCGGGGACAGGGCCGTGAATACGCAGTATTTT. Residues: CASSVDLGDRAVNTQYF.

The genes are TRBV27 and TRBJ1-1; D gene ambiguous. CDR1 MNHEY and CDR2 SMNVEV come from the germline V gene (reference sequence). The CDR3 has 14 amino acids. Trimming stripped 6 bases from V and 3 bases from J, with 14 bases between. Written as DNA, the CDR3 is TGTGCCAGCAGCCCCCAGACAATGCACACTGAAGCTTTCTTT. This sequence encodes CASSPQTMHTEAFF.